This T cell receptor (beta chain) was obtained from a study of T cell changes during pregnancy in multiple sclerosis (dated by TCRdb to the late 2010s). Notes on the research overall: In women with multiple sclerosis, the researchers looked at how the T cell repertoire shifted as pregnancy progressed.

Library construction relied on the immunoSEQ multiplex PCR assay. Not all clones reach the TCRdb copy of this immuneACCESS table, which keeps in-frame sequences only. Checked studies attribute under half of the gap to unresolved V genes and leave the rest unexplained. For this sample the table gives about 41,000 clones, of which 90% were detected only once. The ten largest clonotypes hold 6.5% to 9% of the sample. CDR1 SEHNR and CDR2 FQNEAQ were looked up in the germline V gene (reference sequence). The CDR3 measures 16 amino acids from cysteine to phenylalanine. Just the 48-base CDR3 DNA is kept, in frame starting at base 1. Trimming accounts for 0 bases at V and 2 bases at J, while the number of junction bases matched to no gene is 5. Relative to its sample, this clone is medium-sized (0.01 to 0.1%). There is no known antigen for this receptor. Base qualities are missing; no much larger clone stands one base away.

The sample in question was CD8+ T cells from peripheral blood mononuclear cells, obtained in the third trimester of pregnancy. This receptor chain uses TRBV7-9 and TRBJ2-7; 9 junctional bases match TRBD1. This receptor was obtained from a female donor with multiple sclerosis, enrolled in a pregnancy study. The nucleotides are TGTGCCAGCAGCTTAGCTCCGGGACAGGGTACCTACGAGCAGTACTTC. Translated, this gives CASSLAPGQGTYEQYF.